Detailed here is one TCR beta chain. Antigen: not known. Using immunoSEQ multiplex PCR, the repertoire was profiled, and TCRdb retains in-frame clones only, with some absent. The sample has 90,000 or so clones; around 86% are singletons. V lost 4 bases and J lost 9; bases outside the gene matches: 9. Germline V CDR1 and CDR2: SGHVS, FQNEAQ. The CDR3 totals 15 residues. The sample belongs to a study of identifying expanded T cells in peripheral blood. Study-level findings and limits: Differentially abundant clones: roughly 1.2 between replicates, 16.4 at about two weeks, less than 20 at four.

The rearrangement links TRBV7-8 to TRBJ2-1, with 10 bases matching TRBD2. The clonotype originates from a person between 18 and 75 years old in good health. The sequenced sample consisted of blood. The CDR3 DNA sequence: TGTGCCAGCAGCTCCTTCAGCGGGGGGGCGGTTGAGCAGTTCTTC. Translated: CASSSFSGGAVEQFF.